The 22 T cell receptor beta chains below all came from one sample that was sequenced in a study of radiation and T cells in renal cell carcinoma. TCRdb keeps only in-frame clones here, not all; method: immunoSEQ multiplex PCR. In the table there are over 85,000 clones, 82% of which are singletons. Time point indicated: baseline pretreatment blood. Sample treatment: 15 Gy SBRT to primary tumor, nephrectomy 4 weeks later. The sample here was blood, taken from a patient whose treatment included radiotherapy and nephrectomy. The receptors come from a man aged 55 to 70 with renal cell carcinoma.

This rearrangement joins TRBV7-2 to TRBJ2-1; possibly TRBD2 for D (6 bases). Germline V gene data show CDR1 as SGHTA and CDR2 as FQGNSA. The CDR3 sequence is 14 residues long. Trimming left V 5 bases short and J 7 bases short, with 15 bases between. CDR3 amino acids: CASSLGGGGNEQFF. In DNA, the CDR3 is TGTGCCAGCAGCCTCGGGGGAGGTGGGAATGAGCAGTTCTTC.

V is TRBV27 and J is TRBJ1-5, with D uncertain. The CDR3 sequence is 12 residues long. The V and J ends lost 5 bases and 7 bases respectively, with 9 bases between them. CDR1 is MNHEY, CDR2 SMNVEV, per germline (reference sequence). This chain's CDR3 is CASSTMGQPQHF. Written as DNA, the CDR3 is TGTGCCAGCAGTACCATGGGGCAGCCCCAGCATTTT.

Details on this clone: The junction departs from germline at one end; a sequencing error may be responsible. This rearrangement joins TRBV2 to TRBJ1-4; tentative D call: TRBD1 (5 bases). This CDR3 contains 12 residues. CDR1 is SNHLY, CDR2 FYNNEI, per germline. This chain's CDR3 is CASSELSGTATF. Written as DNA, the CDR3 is TGTGCCAGCAGTGAACTTTCGGGGACCGCTACCTTT. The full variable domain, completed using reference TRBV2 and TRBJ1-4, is EPEVTQTPSHQVTQMGQEVILRCVPISNHLYFYWYRQILGQKVEFLVSFYNNEISEKSEIFDDQFSVERPDGSNFTLKIRSTKLEDSAMYFCASSELSGTATFGSGTQLSVL.

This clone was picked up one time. In DNA, the CDR3 is TGTGCCAGCAGCTTGGACGCAGGTAGCACAGATACGCAGTATTTT. Translation: CASSLDAGSTDTQYF. The chain employs TRBV5-4 and TRBJ2-3; D not certain. With 0 bases removed from V and 0 bases from J, the gap between germline ends came to 8 bases. This CDR3 has 15 residues. Germline CDR1 is SGHNT and CDR2 is YYREEE (reference sequence).

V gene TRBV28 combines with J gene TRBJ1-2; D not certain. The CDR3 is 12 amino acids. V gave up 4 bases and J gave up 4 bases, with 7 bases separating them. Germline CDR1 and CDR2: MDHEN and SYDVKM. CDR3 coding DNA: TGTGCCAGCAGTTCCGGACCCTATGGCTACACCTTC. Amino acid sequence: CASSSGPYGYTF.

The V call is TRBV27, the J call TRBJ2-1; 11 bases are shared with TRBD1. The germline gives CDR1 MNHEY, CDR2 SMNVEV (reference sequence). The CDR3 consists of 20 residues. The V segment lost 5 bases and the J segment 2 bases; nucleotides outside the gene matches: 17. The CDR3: CASSRRTGGRGRETYNEQFF. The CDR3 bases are TGTGCCAGCAGTAGGCGGACAGGGGGCCGCGGGAGGGAAACCTACAATGAGCAGTTCTTC.

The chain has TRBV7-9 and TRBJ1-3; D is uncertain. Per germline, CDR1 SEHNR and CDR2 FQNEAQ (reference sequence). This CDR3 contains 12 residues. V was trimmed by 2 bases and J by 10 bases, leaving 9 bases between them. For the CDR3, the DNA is TGTGCCAGCAGCTTACAGAGCGGAACCATATATTTT. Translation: CASSLQSGTIYF.

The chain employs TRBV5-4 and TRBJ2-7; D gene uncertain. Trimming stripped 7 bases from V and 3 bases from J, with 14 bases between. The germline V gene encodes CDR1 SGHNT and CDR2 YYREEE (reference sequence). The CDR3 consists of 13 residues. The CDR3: CASSGRQNYEQYF. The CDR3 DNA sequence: TGTGCCAGCTCCGGGCGCCAAAACTACGAGCAGTACTTC.

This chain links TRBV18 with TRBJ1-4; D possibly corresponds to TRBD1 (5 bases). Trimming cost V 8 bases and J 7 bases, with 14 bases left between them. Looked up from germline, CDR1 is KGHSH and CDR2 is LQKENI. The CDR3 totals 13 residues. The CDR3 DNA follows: TGTGCCAGCCCCCCCGGGGGTGGTGAAAAACTGTTTTTT. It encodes CASPPGGGEKLFF.

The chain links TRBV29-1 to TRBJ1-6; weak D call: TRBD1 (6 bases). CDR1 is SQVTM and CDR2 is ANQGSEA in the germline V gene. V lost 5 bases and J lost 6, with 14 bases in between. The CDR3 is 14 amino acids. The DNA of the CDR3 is TGCAGCGTTCGGACAGCGGGGATTAATTCACCCCTCCACTTT. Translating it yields CSVRTAGINSPLHF.

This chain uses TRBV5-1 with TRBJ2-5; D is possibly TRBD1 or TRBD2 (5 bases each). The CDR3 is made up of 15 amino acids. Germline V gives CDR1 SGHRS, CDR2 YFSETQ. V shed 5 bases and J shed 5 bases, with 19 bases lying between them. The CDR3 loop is CASSPPGRLQETQYF. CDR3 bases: TGCGCCAGCAGTCCCCCGGGACGCCTTCAGGAGACCCAGTACTTC.

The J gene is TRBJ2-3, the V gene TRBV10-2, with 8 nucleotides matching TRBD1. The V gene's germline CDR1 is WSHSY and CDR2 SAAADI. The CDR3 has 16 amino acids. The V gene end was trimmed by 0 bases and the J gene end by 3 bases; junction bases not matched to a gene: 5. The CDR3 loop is CASSESSRQGTDTQYF. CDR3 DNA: TGCGCCAGCAGTGAGTCTTCTCGACAGGGGACAGATACGCAGTATTTT.

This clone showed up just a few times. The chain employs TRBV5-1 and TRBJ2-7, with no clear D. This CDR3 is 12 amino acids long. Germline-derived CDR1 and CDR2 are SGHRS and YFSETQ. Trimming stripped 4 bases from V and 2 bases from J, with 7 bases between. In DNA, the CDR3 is TGCGCCAGCAGCCCTCCCGCCTACGAGCAGTACTTC. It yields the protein CASSPPAYEQYF.

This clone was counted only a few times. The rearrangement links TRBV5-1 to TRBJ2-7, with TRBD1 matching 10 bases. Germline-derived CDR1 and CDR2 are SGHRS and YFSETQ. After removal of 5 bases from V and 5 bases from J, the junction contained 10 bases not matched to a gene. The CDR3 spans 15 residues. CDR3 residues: CASRDWEGQGNEQYF. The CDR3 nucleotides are TGCGCCAGCAGGGATTGGGAGGGACAGGGGAACGAGCAGTACTTC.

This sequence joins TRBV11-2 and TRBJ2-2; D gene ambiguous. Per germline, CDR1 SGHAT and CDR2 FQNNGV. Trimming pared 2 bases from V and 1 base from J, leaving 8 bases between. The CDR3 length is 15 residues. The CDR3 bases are TGTGCCAGCAGCTTATGGGGAAGGAACACCGGGGAGCTGTTTTTT. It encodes CASSLWGRNTGELFF.

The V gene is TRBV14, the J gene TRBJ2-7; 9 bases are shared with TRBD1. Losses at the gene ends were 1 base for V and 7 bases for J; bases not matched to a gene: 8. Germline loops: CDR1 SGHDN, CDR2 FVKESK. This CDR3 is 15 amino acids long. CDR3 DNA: TGTGCCAGCAGCCAAGGGTTACAGGGGGCGAGGGAGCAGTACTTC. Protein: CASSQGLQGAREQYF.

The CDR3 coding sequence is TGTGCCAGCAGGACGACTACCGGCACAGATACGCAGTATTTT. This gives the protein CASRTTTGTDTQYF. The chain has TRBV2 and TRBJ2-3, with D tentatively TRBD2 (5 bases). CDR3 length: 14 amino acids. Germline values: CDR1 SNHLY, CDR2 FYNNEI. The ends were cut back, 6 bases at V and 1 base at J, with 11 bases in the middle.

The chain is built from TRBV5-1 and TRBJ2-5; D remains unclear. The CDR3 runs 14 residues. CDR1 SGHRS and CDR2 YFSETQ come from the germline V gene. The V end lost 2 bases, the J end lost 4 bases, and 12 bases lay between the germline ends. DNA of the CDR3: TGCGCCAGCAGCTTTAACGGGTGGCCAGAGACCCAGTACTTC. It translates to CASSFNGWPETQYF.

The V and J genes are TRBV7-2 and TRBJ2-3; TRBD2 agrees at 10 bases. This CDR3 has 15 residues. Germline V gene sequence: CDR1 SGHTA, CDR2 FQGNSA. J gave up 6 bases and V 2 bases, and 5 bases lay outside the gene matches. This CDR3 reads CASSLSASGSDTQYF. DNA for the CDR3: TGTGCCAGCAGCTTATCGGCTAGCGGGAGTGATACGCAGTATTTT.

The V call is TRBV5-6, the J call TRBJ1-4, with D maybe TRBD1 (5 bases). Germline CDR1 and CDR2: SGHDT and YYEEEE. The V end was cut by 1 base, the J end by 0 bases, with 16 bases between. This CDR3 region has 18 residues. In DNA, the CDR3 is TGTGCCAGCAGCTTGCAGCTGAGGGACGGCACAACTAATGAAAAACTGTTTTTT. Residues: CASSLQLRDGTTNEKLFF.

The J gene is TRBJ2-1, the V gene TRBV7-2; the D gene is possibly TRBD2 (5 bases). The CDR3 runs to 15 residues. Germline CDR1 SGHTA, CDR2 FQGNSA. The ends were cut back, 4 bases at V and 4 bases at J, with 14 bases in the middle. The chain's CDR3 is CASSSGTAEYNEQFF. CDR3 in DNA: TGTGCCAGCAGCTCGGGAACGGCCGAATACAATGAGCAGTTCTTC.

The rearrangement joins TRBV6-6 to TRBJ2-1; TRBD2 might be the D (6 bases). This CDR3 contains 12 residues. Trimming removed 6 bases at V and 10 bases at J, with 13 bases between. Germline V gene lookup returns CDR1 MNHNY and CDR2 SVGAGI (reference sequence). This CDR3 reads CASSPRDSEQFF. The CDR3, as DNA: TGTGCCAGCAGCCCACGGGACTCGGAGCAGTTCTTC.